The 8 T cell receptor beta chains listed next were all sequenced from one sample in a study of T cell repertoires in cytomegalovirus infection. What these receptors recognize is not known. A single record per CDR3 protein comes from TCRdb applying MiXCR to the reads. The sample carries around 430,000 distinct CDR3 sequences, under 45% recorded once. Sequencing was performed on cultured PBMCs, taken from culture after CMV antigen stimulation. These receptor sequences come from a human donor in good health (CMV status not recorded). Some clones in this sample may be carry-over from other donors' samples.

With respect to this clonotype: This may be a read error: a much more frequent sequence differs by one nucleotide. The V gene is TRBV7-4, the J gene TRBJ2-1; D unclear. The CDR3 loop spans 13 amino acids. V shed 4 bases and J shed 5 bases, with 9 bases lying between them. Germline V CDR1 and CDR2: SGHVT, SQSDAQ. The DNA for the CDR3 is TGTGCCAGCAGCTCCGGACCGAACAATGAGCAGTTCTTC. Translation: CASSSGPNNEQFF.

The DNA for the CDR3 is TGCGCCAGCAGCTCTACAGGGGGTCGGAGCACTGAAGCTTTCTTT. Protein product: CASSSTGGRSTEAFF. The rearrangement uses TRBV5-1 and TRBJ1-1; 8 bases align to TRBD1. Germline assignment: CDR1 SGHRS and CDR2 YFSETQ. The CDR3 contains 15 residues. J gave up 4 bases and V 3 bases, and 8 bases lay outside the gene matches. Combining the CDR3 with reference TRBV5-1 and TRBJ1-1 gives the whole variable domain KAGVTQTPRYLIKTRGQQVTLSCSPISGHRSVSWYQQTPGQGLQFLFEYFSETQRNKGNFPGRFSGRQFSNSRSEMNVSTLELGDSALYLCASSSTGGRSTEAFFGQGTRLTVV.

The rearrangement uses TRBV12-3 or TRBV12-4 and TRBJ1-6; D call uncertain. The CDR3 has 13 residues. V lost 2 bases and J 10 bases, leaving 9 bases between the germline ends. The CDR3 loop is CASSLRANSPLHF. The CDR3 region has the DNA TGTGCCAGCAGTTTACGGGCAAACTCACCCCTCCACTTT.

The chain carries TRBV7-6 and TRBJ1-5; D call uncertain. CDR3 length: 15 residues. Looked up from germline, CDR1 is SGHVS and CDR2 is FNYEAQ. Trimming removed 5 bases at V and 4 bases at J, with 15 bases between. DNA for the CDR3: TGTGCCAGCAGCGAAAGGCTAGGATGGAATCAGCCCCAGCATTTT. Its protein product is CASSERLGWNQPQHF.

The rearrangement joins TRBV6-6 to TRBJ1-2, with TRBD1 identical over 9 bases. Trimming cost V 4 bases and J 2 bases; bases outside gene matches: 8. CDR1 MNHNY and CDR2 SVGAGI come from the germline V gene (reference sequence). The CDR3 has 16 amino acids. CDR3: CASSFDRTGANYGYTF. The DNA of the CDR3 is TGTGCCAGCAGTTTTGATCGGACAGGGGCCAACTATGGCTACACCTTC.

The rearrangement uses TRBV7-9 and TRBJ2-1, with 13 positions matching TRBD2. Germline trimming cut 5 bases from V and 6 bases from J; bases unmatched to any gene: 10. Germline V CDR1 and CDR2: SEHNR, FQNEAQ (reference sequence). The CDR3 totals 17 residues. The DNA for the CDR3 is TGTGCCAGCAGCCGGACTAGCGGGAGCAGGAGAGGCAATGAGCAGTTCTTC. Translating it yields CASSRTSGSRRGNEQFF.

The chain is built from TRBV7-2 and TRBJ2-5; either TRBD1 or TRBD2 may fit D (5 bases each). Germline CDR1 is SGHTA and CDR2 is FQGNSA. CDR3 length: 14 residues. The V and J ends lost 5 bases and 5 bases respectively, with 15 bases between them. In DNA, the CDR3 is TGTGCCAGCAGCATCTCCGGGACGGGGGAGACCCAGTACTTC. It specifies CASSISGTGETQYF.

CDR3 amino acids: CASSLPQGYIDTIYF. CDR3 DNA: TGTGCCAGCAGCCTCCCACAGGGGTATATTGACACCATATATTTT. The chain has TRBV7-2 and TRBJ1-3; 7 bases fit TRBD1. Per the germline V gene, CDR1 is SGHTA and CDR2 is FQGNSA. CDR3 size: 15 residues. Trimming removed 5 bases from V and 8 bases from J; junction bases left unmatched: 12.